Presented here are 17 T cell receptor beta chains from one specimen sequenced in a study of blood T cell repertoires in COVID-19. Sequencing was performed with immunoSEQ multiplex PCR; in TCRdb, only in-frame clones are kept and a portion is missing. The sample contains 35,000 to 45,000 clones, nearly 90% of which appear only once. The sequencing sample was made of peripheral blood. The receptors here all came from a human donor in a cohort sampled during active COVID-19.

CDR3 amino acids: CASQGGGNQPQHF. The CDR3 nucleotides are TGTGCCAGCCAGGGGGGAGGCAATCAGCCCCAGCATTTT. The chain is built from TRBV10-3 and TRBJ1-5; 7 bases match TRBD1. The V segment lost 10 bases and the J segment 2 bases; nucleotides outside the gene matches: 5. The length of the CDR3 is 13 residues. CDR1 and CDR2 (germline): ENHRY, SYGVKD.

The chain carries TRBV5-1 and TRBJ2-2, with D maybe TRBD1 (6 bases). The CDR3 runs to 15 residues. V dropped 3 bases and J dropped 0 bases, with 9 bases sitting between them. Germline V gene sequence: CDR1 SGHRS, CDR2 YFSETQ. DNA of the CDR3: TGCGCCAGCAGCTATCGGACAGCGAACACCGGGGAGCTGTTTTTT. Its protein product is CASSYRTANTGELFF.

The rearrangement joins TRBV10-3 to TRBJ1-2; tentatively, D is TRBD1 (5 bases). The CDR3 spans 14 residues. Trimming took off 6 bases at V and 0 bases at J, with 11 bases between the two ends. Germline values: CDR1 ENHRY, CDR2 SYGVKD. The CDR3 protein is CAIRGAGANYGYTF. The CDR3 DNA sequence: TGTGCCATCAGAGGGGCAGGAGCTAACTATGGCTACACCTTC.

A single count supports this clone. The chain combines TRBV5-5 with TRBJ2-3, with D perhaps TRBD2 (5 bases). The CDR3 sequence is 14 residues long. V lost 0 bases and J 4 bases, leaving 9 bases between the germline ends. Germline assignment: CDR1 SGHKS and CDR2 YYEKEE (reference sequence). The CDR3 nucleotides are TGTGCCAGCAGCTTGGAGGCTAGCTCAGATACGCAGTATTTT. Residues: CASSLEASSDTQYF. The variable domain in full, with the rest retrieved from reference TRBV5-5 and TRBJ2-3, is DAGVTQSPTHLIKTRGQQVTLRCSPISGHKSVSWYQQVLGQGPQFIFQYYEKEERGRGNFPDRFSARQFPNYSSELNVNALLLGDSALYLCASSLEASSDTQYFGPGTRLTVL.

V is TRBV19 and J is TRBJ2-7; D is perhaps TRBD1 (6 bases). V lost 4 bases and J lost 1, with 8 bases in between. The CDR3 is made up of 13 amino acids. Germline CDR1 and CDR2: LNHDA and SQIVND (reference sequence). CDR3 sequence: CASSSGQSYEQYF. The CDR3 nucleotides read TGTGCCAGTAGTAGTGGACAGTCCTACGAGCAGTACTTC.

This clone came up a few times. Other DNA sequences of this sample code for an identical CDR3. The chain links TRBV2 to TRBJ1-2; a possible D gene is TRBD1 (6 bases). Germline CDR1 reads SNHLY; CDR2 reads FYNNEI. The V and J ends lost 0 bases and 5 bases respectively, with 7 bases between them. This CDR3 is 13 amino acids long. CDR3 nucleotides: TGTGCCAGCAGTGAAGCAGGGGGATATGGCTACACCTTC. It translates to CASSEAGGYGYTF. The full variable domain, rest sourced from reference TRBV2 and TRBJ1-2, is EPEVTQTPSHQVTQMGQEVILRCVPISNHLYFYWYRQILGQKVEFLVSFYNNEISEKSEIFDDQFSVERPDGSNFTLKIRSTKLEDSAMYFCASSEAGGYGYTFGSGTRLTVV.

A single count supports this clone. The chain joins TRBV30 to TRBJ1-1, with unresolved D. V lost 3 bases to trimming and J lost 5 bases, with 7 bases between them. The CDR3 runs to 11 residues. Germline V gene data show CDR1 as GTSNPN and CDR2 as SVGIG (reference sequence). CDR3: CAWRSLTEAFF. For the CDR3, the DNA is TGTGCCTGGAGGTCACTAACTGAAGCTTTCTTT.

The J gene is TRBJ2-4, the V gene TRBV3-1 (or the pseudogene TRBV3-2); 11 bases align to TRBD2. The trim removed 4 bases at V and 5 bases at J, leaving 7 bases unmatched. Germline CDR1 LGHDT, CDR2 YNNKEL (reference sequence). The CDR3 consists of 16 residues. The CDR3 nucleotides read TGTGCCAGCAGCCCATCATATAGCGGGGGGGAAAACATTCAGTACTTC. Translated: CASSPSYSGGENIQYF.

The J gene is TRBJ2-5, the V gene TRBV3-1 (or the pseudogene TRBV3-2); D might be TRBD2 (5 bases). Germline assignment: CDR1 LGHDT and CDR2 YNNKEL (reference sequence). The CDR3 contains 13 residues. V gave up 6 bases and J gave up 9 bases, with 17 bases separating them. For the CDR3, the DNA is TGTGCCAGCAGACCGGCTGCGGTCGGGGCCCAGTACTTC. Protein product: CASRPAAVGAQYF.

The chain carries TRBV18 and TRBJ1-2; D is unclear. Germline V lookup: CDR1 KGHSH, CDR2 LQKENI. V was clipped by 3 bases and J by 10 bases, with 21 bases between them. The CDR3 contains 15 residues. The CDR3 here is CASSPYSPGNEIYTF. In nucleotides, the CDR3 is TGTGCCAGCTCACCTTATTCCCCGGGAAATGAAATCTACACCTTC.

The chain is built from TRBV4-1 and TRBJ2-2; 9 nucleotides line up with TRBD1. Germline CDR1 and CDR2: MGHRA and YSYEKL. The V segment lost 3 bases and the J segment 6 bases; nucleotides outside the gene matches: 8. The CDR3 covers 16 residues. Here the CDR3 reads CASSHPGTGRAGELFF. The CDR3 nucleotides read TGCGCCAGCAGCCACCCCGGGACAGGGCGGGCCGGGGAGCTGTTTTTT.

The chain carries TRBV6-5 and TRBJ2-5; tentative D call: TRBD2 (6 bases). This CDR3 has 15 amino acids. Germline values: CDR1 MNHEY, CDR2 SVGAGI. V dropped 7 bases and J dropped 1 base, with 16 bases sitting between them. CDR3 loop: CASTVMWGVQETQYF. The CDR3, as DNA: TGTGCCAGCACTGTAATGTGGGGGGTCCAAGAGACCCAGTACTTC.

This chain uses TRBV5-1 with TRBJ2-1; weak D call: TRBD2 (5 bases). The V and J ends lost 7 bases and 7 bases respectively, with 24 bases between them. This CDR3 comprises 16 residues. Germline lookup yields CDR1 SGHRS and CDR2 YFSETQ. Here the CDR3 DNA reads TGCGCCAGCTACCTAGGTCTAGTACGGGAAGGAAATGAGCAGTTCTTC. Amino acids: CASYLGLVREGNEQFF.

This sequence joins TRBV6-5 and TRBJ2-1; the match to TRBD1 covers 7 bases. This CDR3 is 15 amino acids long. With V trimmed by 0 bases and J by 3 bases, 2 bases remained unmatched. Germline V lookup: CDR1 MNHEY, CDR2 SVGAGI. The CDR3 reads CASSYSRTGYNEQFF. CDR3 DNA sequence: TGTGCCAGCAGTTACTCGAGGACAGGCTACAATGAGCAGTTCTTC.

The chain has TRBV6-1 and TRBJ1-5, with no clear D. Between the trimmed V and J ends, which lost 1 base and 4 bases, there was a span of 11 bases. The CDR3 runs to 15 residues. Germline loops: CDR1 MNHNS, CDR2 SASEGT. The CDR3 DNA sequence: TGTGCCAGCAGTGAAGTGGCGGCGGGGAATCAGCCCCAGCATTTT. Translating gives CASSEVAAGNQPQHF.

The chain couples TRBV4-1 to TRBJ2-7, with TRBD1 identical over 8 bases. Per the germline V gene, CDR1 is MGHRA and CDR2 is YSYEKL. The CDR3 is 15 residues long. V lost 0 bases and J lost 5; bases outside the gene matches: 6. The CDR3 is CASSQEGRGPDEQYF. For the CDR3, the DNA is TGCGCCAGCAGCCAAGAGGGCAGGGGGCCCGACGAGCAGTACTTC.

The rearrangement joins TRBV7-9 to TRBJ2-1; D is undetermined. V dropped 5 bases and J dropped 7 bases, with 6 bases sitting between them. The CDR3 totals 11 residues. CDR1 and CDR2 from the germline V gene are SEHNR and FQNEAQ (reference sequence). Here the CDR3 DNA reads TGTGCCAGCAGCCGAGGTAATGAGCAGTTCTTC. Translation gives CASSRGNEQFF. The complete variable domain, with remaining parts taken from reference TRBV7-9 and TRBJ2-1, reads DTGVSQNPRHKITKRGQNVTFRCDPISEHNRLYWYRQTLGQGPEFLTYFQNEAQLEKSRLLSDRFSAERPKGSFSTLEIQRTEQGDSAMYLCASSRGNEQFFGPGTRLTVL.